These 11 T cell receptor beta chains share one sample of origin, sequenced in a study of blood T cells in healthy people across ages. For the second PCR, which ran for about 7 to 12 cycles, a sample-barcoded 5' primer and a J-beta primer mix were used. Using its own MiXCR run on the 5' RACE reads, TCRdb lists one record per CDR3 protein. The sample lists 1.5 million to 2 million distinct CDR3 sequences; about 35% were seen once. The sequencing input was blood. The receptors stem from a woman in her 30s in good health.

CDR3 sequence reads: CASSFEAGEDQETQYF. CDR3 sequence (DNA): TGTGCCAGCAGTTTTGAGGCGGGGGAGGACCAAGAGACCCAGTACTTC. The genes are TRBV28 and TRBJ2-5, with 7 bases lining up with TRBD2. From germline, CDR1 is MDHEN and CDR2 SYDVKM. V gave up 3 bases and J gave up 0 bases; unmatched junction bases: 7. This CDR3 has 16 residues.

The rearrangement joins TRBV2 to TRBJ2-5, with D hard to call. The V end lost 6 bases, the J end lost 5 bases, and 16 bases lay between the germline ends. The CDR3 runs to 14 residues. Germline V gives CDR1 SNHLY, CDR2 FYNNEI. The CDR3 loop reads CASRHLGLRETQYF. The CDR3 nucleotides are TGTGCCAGCAGGCACCTGGGCCTCCGCGAGACCCAGTACTTC.

The chain has TRBV20-1 and TRBJ2-5; TRBD1 might be the D (7 bases). This CDR3 has 14 residues. The germline V gene encodes CDR1 DFQATT and CDR2 SNEGSKA (reference sequence). CDR3 in DNA: TGCAGCGCCTCGGGAGAGGGGGCGCGGGAGACCCAGTACTTC. It translates to CSASGEGARETQYF.

This clonotype was seen a few times. The chain is built from TRBV5-4 and TRBJ2-5; D may be TRBD1 or TRBD2 (5 bases each). CDR3 size: 13 residues. CDR1 SGHNT and CDR2 YYREEE come from the germline V gene (reference sequence). V lost 5 bases and J 5 bases, leaving 13 bases between the germline ends. CDR3 loop: CASSRRGRETQYF. The CDR3 bases are TGTGCCAGCAGTCGAAGGGGACGGGAGACCCAGTACTTC. The whole variable domain, remainder taken from reference TRBV5-4 and TRBJ2-5, is ETGVTQSPTHLIKTRGQQVTLRCSSQSGHNTVSWYQQALGQGPQFIFQYYREEENGRGNFPPRFSGLQFPNYSSELNVNALELDDSALYLCASSRRGRETQYFGPGTRLLVL.

There are a few counts of this clonotype. The J gene is TRBJ1-1, the V gene TRBV20-1, with D possibly TRBD1 on 5 matching bases. The V and J ends lost 0 bases and 1 base respectively, with 18 bases between them. The CDR3 is 17 residues long. Germline V gives CDR1 DFQATT, CDR2 SNEGSKA (reference sequence). The CDR3 region is CSARDGRTSLGNTEAFF. The CDR3 DNA follows: TGCAGTGCTAGAGATGGGAGGACATCCCTCGGGAACACTGAAGCTTTCTTT.

This clonotype was seen repeatedly, ten times or more. The V and J genes are TRBV20-1 and TRBJ2-7, with D perhaps matching TRBD1 or TRBD2 (5 bases each). Germline V lookup: CDR1 DFQATT, CDR2 SNEGSKA (reference sequence). CDR3 size: 15 residues. V was cut by 2 bases and J by 6 bases, with 20 bases left in between. The CDR3, as DNA: TGCAGTGCTAGAAACTCCAGGGTCCTCGCGGGCGAGCAGTACTTC. Protein product: CSARNSRVLAGEQYF.

This clonotype has more than one count but fewer than ten. The chain is built from TRBV20-1 and TRBJ2-1; TRBD2 aligns across 16 bases. The CDR3 extends over 17 amino acids. Germline-derived CDR1 and CDR2 are DFQATT and SNEGSKA (reference sequence). V dropped 6 bases and J dropped 3; count of bases not matched to a gene: 8. The CDR3 nucleotides read TGCAGTGCCCCGGGACTAGCGGGGGGGCATGGCTACAATGAGCAGTTCTTC. It specifies CSAPGLAGGHGYNEQFF.

This clonotype occurred a few times. The chain recombines TRBV13 with TRBJ1-1, with TRBD1 matching over 7 bases. With V trimmed by 5 bases and J by 1 base, 7 bases remained unmatched. The CDR3 extends over 15 amino acids. Germline-derived CDR1 and CDR2 are PRHDT and FYEKMQ (reference sequence). The CDR3 DNA reads TGTGCCAGCAGCCCGAAAAACAGGGGGAACACTGAAGCTTTCTTT. Translation: CASSPKNRGNTEAFF.

The chain is built from TRBV29-1 and TRBJ1-2; D remains unclear. The CDR3 totals 13 residues. The ends were cut back, 0 bases at V and 3 bases at J, with 8 bases in the middle. Germline assignment: CDR1 SQVTM and CDR2 ANQGSEA. Here the CDR3 reads CSVEDRGDYGYTF. CDR3 bases: TGCAGCGTTGAAGATCGAGGCGACTATGGCTACACCTTC.

A few counts support this clonotype. The V and J genes are TRBV20-1 and TRBJ2-7; D gene uncertain. Between the trimmed V and J ends, which lost 1 base and 3 bases, there was a span of 13 bases. Germline V lookup: CDR1 DFQATT, CDR2 SNEGSKA (reference sequence). The CDR3 length is 14 residues. The CDR3 reads CSARAQSRHYEQYF. CDR3 DNA: TGCAGTGCTAGAGCCCAGAGCAGGCACTACGAGCAGTACTTC.

The chain carries TRBV29-1 and TRBJ2-1, with TRBD2 matching over 7 bases. Germline CDR1 SQVTM, CDR2 ANQGSEA. V gave up 6 bases and J gave up 7 bases; unmatched junction bases: 6. This CDR3 is built from 12 residues. CDR3 loop: CSVSGGWNEQFF. The CDR3 bases are TGCAGCGTCTCCGGGGGGTGGAATGAGCAGTTCTTC.